These 20 T cell receptor beta chains were all obtained from the same sample, sequenced in a study of T-cell reconstitution after alpha-beta-depleted transplantation in children. It was with unique molecular identifiers that the TCRbeta library was prepared. TCRdb recomputed calls from the PCR reads with MiXCR, one row per CDR3 protein. The sample includes 28,000 or so distinct CDR3 sequences, 18% of them seen just once. The source material was PBMCs, mostly from graft donor cells, sampled 60 days after TCRalphabeta/CD19-depleted stem cell transplant. The receptors derive from a male patient aged 2 to 10 who had a stem cell transplant for acute lymphoblastic leukemia, so the T cells may come from the graft donor.

Within the sample, this clonotype is medium-sized. The chain is built from TRBV20-1 and TRBJ1-6; no firm D call. Germline values: CDR1 DFQATT, CDR2 SNEGSKA (reference sequence). V was pared by 6 bases and J by 0 bases, with 15 bases between. This CDR3 comprises 16 residues. CDR3 loop: CSAKGFSSSYNSPLHF. The CDR3 nucleotides are TGCAGTGCCAAGGGCTTCTCAAGCTCCTATAATTCACCCCTCCACTTT.

This clonotype was observed a handful of times. V and J are TRBV9 and TRBJ1-1; perhaps TRBD1 as D (5 bases). This CDR3 is built from 15 residues. The V end lost 0 bases, the J end lost 5 bases, and 14 bases lay between the germline ends. CDR1 and CDR2 (germline): SGDLS, YYNGEE. The DNA of the CDR3 is TGTGCCAGCAGCGTAGGGGGAATTGAGGGGACTGAAGCTTTCTTT. It translates to CASSVGGIEGTEAFF. Combining the CDR3 with reference TRBV9 and TRBJ1-1 gives the whole variable domain DSGVTQTPKHLITATGQRVTLRCSPRSGDLSVYWYQQSLDQGLQFLIQYYNGEERAKGNILERFSAQQFPDLHSELNLSSLELGDSALYFCASSVGGIEGTEAFFGQGTRLTVV.

Many counts were recorded for this clonotype. The V call is TRBV20-1, the J call TRBJ2-7; D perhaps matches TRBD2 (6 bases). Looked up from germline, CDR1 is DFQATT and CDR2 is SNEGSKA (reference sequence). The CDR3 is 12 amino acids. Trimming left V 1 base short and J 4 bases short, with 8 bases between. CDR3 in amino acids: CSARAGEYEQYF. In nucleotides, the CDR3 is TGCAGTGCTAGAGCGGGAGAATACGAGCAGTACTTC.

The chain joins TRBV2 to TRBJ2-3; D is undetermined. Germline CDR1 is SNHLY and CDR2 is FYNNEI. The CDR3 totals 14 residues. V lost 2 bases, J lost 0 bases, and 6 bases lay in between. The CDR3 DNA follows: TGTGCCAGCAGTGAACCGCTCAGCACAGATACGCAGTATTTT. It yields the protein CASSEPLSTDTQYF.

V usage is TRBV7-9 and J usage is TRBJ1-3; maybe TRBD1 (5 bases). The CDR3 contains 15 residues. Between the trimmed V and J ends, which lost 3 bases and 4 bases, there was a span of 13 bases. The V gene's germline CDR1 is SEHNR and CDR2 FQNEAQ (reference sequence). The CDR3 DNA reads as TGTGCCAGCAGCTTCTCGGGGACGTACGGAAACACCATATATTTT. It encodes CASSFSGTYGNTIYF.

V is TRBV7-2 and J is TRBJ2-1, with a possible D match to TRBD2 (6 bases). This CDR3 spans 13 amino acids. Per germline, CDR1 SGHTA and CDR2 FQGNSA. The V end was cut by 5 bases, the J end by 7 bases, with 12 bases between. CDR3 nucleotides: TGTGCCAGCAGCGGGGAGGATGGGAATGAGCAGTTCTTC. Translating gives CASSGEDGNEQFF.

This sequence joins TRBV6-1 and TRBJ1-1; possible D gene TRBD1, 5 bases. V was cut by 6 bases and J by 8 bases, with 13 bases left in between. The germline gives CDR1 MNHNS, CDR2 SASEGT. CDR3 length equals 12 residues. The CDR3 DNA follows: TGTGCCAGCAGCTCCCCAGGGAGGGAAGCTTTCTTT. This sequence encodes CASSSPGREAFF.

J is TRBJ1-1 and V is TRBV20-1; TRBD1 might be the D (5 bases). The ends were cut back, 5 bases at V and 1 base at J, with 14 bases in the middle. Germline V CDR1 and CDR2: DFQATT, SNEGSKA (reference sequence). The CDR3 length is 14 residues. The CDR3 DNA follows: TGCAGTGCTCGCCATGGGGCCAAGAACACTGAAGCTTTCTTT. This gives the protein CSARHGAKNTEAFF.

This clonotype was counted a few times. The chain carries TRBV18 and TRBJ2-1; the D gene is possibly TRBD2 (6 bases). V dropped 3 bases and J dropped 7 bases, with 7 bases sitting between them. This CDR3 spans 12 amino acids. Germline lookup yields CDR1 KGHSH and CDR2 LQKENI. CDR3 amino acids: CASSPGGNEQFF. The CDR3 nucleotides are TGTGCCAGCTCACCTGGGGGGAATGAGCAGTTCTTC.

The gene calls are TRBV6-2 or TRBV6-3 and TRBJ2-1, with unresolved D. This CDR3 region has 12 residues. Germline-derived CDR1 and CDR2 are MNHEY and SVGEGT. With 4 bases removed from V and 9 bases from J, the gap between germline ends came to 10 bases. CDR3 bases: TGTGCCAGCAGTTCCTTGTCGGGTGAGCAGTTCTTC. Protein sequence: CASSSLSGEQFF.

The table lists this clonotype with many counts. The rearrangement links TRBV7-7 to TRBJ2-5, with D maybe TRBD1 (6 bases). With 4 bases removed from V and 1 base from J, the gap between germline ends came to 10 bases. This CDR3 has 14 residues. CDR1 and CDR2 (germline): SSHAT, FNYEAQ (reference sequence). CDR3 sequence (DNA): TGTGCCAGCAGCTCCCTGACAGGCCAAGAGACCCAGTACTTC. This encodes CASSSLTGQETQYF.

V and J are TRBV20-1 and TRBJ2-1; TRBD2 matches at 8 bases. Looked up from germline, CDR1 is DFQATT and CDR2 is SNEGSKA (reference sequence). The CDR3 consists of 17 residues. J lost 0 bases, V lost 6 bases, and 13 bases had no gene match. The CDR3 DNA reads TGCAGTGCCTCCGGGACTAGTAGTCCAAGCTCCTACAATGAGCAGTTCTTC. This encodes CSASGTSSPSSYNEQFF.

At least ten counts were recorded for this clonotype. The chain joins TRBV12-3 or TRBV12-4 to TRBJ2-4, with 10 bases aligning to TRBD1. V gave up 5 bases and J gave up 0 bases; unmatched junction bases: 16. The CDR3 has 20 residues. This CDR3 is CASSLRDRGSGPLAKNIQYF. CDR3 nucleotides: TGTGCCAGCAGTCTCCGGGACAGGGGTTCGGGACCCCTAGCCAAAAACATTCAGTACTTC.

This clonotype was observed a handful of times. The chain carries TRBV5-1 and TRBJ2-1; D may be TRBD2 (6 bases). The CDR3 runs 13 residues. Trimming stripped 4 bases from V and 10 bases from J, with 15 bases between. Germline V gene sequence: CDR1 SGHRS, CDR2 YFSETQ. The CDR3 here is CASSPGGAREQFF. The CDR3 bases are TGCGCCAGCAGCCCCGGAGGGGCGCGAGAGCAGTTCTTC.

Within the sample, this clonotype is medium-sized. The chain recombines TRBV4-3 with TRBJ2-7; D is possibly TRBD1 (6 bases). The germline CDR1 and CDR2 sequences are LGHNA and YSLEER. This CDR3 region has 14 residues. The ends were cut back, 1 base at V and 5 bases at J, with 12 bases in the middle. The CDR3 coding sequence is TGCGCCAGCAGCCAAGTGGCAGGGGTCGACGAGCAGTACTTC. This translates into CASSQVAGVDEQYF.

This clonotype was seen a few times. This chain joins TRBV3-1 and TRBJ1-1; 7 bases match TRBD1. J was trimmed by 5 bases and V by 1 base; bases with no gene match: 4. CDR1 is LGHDT, CDR2 YNNKEL, per germline (reference sequence). This CDR3 is built from 14 residues. CDR3 amino acids: CASSQGQGRTEAFF. The CDR3 bases are TGTGCCAGCAGCCAAGGACAGGGCCGTACTGAAGCTTTCTTT.

This chain joins TRBV9 and TRBJ2-3; the D gene could be TRBD1 or TRBD2 (6 bases each). The germline V gene has CDR1 SGDLS and CDR2 YYNGEE. Trimming took off 0 bases at V and 6 bases at J, with 11 bases between the two ends. The CDR3 runs to 14 residues. Here the CDR3 DNA reads TGTGCCAGCAGCGTAGGCAGGGGAGGTGATACGCAGTATTTT. This sequence encodes CASSVGRGGDTQYF.

The V gene is TRBV20-1, the J gene TRBJ1-2; no reliable D call. The CDR3 length is 14 residues. The germline V gene encodes CDR1 DFQATT and CDR2 SNEGSKA (reference sequence). Trimming left V 0 bases short and J 4 bases short, with 12 bases between. The CDR3 sequence is CSARDPEGPYGYTF. The CDR3 DNA follows: TGCAGTGCTAGAGATCCAGAAGGACCCTATGGCTACACCTTC.

V is TRBV5-1 and J is TRBJ2-1; a weak D match, TRBD2 (6 bases). The CDR3 spans 15 residues. Trimming cost V 0 bases and J 4 bases, with 11 bases left between them. Germline V gene lookup returns CDR1 SGHRS and CDR2 YFSETQ. The CDR3 region has the DNA TGCGCCAGCAGCTTGGTCGGGAGAATTTACAATGAGCAGTTCTTC. Translated: CASSLVGRIYNEQFF.

At least ten counts were recorded for this clonotype. The chain is built from TRBV12-3 or TRBV12-4 and TRBJ2-1; unclear D gene. CDR3 length equals 15 residues. V was cut by 6 bases and J by 8 bases, with 20 bases left in between. The CDR3 loop reads CASSDPADGRDEQFF. The CDR3 nucleotides read TGTGCCAGCAGCGATCCCGCGGACGGTCGGGATGAGCAGTTCTTC.